The 3 T cell receptor beta chains listed next were all sequenced from one sample in a study of CD8 T cells in ankylosing spondylitis (TCRdb year 2017). Library construction relied on 5' RACE. Instrument used: Illumina HiSeq 2500. Using fastp trimming at Q25 and MiXCR clonotype assembly, TCRdb reanalyzed the public sequencing data and kept in-frame beta chains. Rows are combined by CDR3 protein, so each entry shows the most common genes and DNA. For this sample the table gives approximately 250,000 distinct CDR3 sequences, of which 24% were detected only once. The biggest ten clones account for 0.5% to 0.75% of the sample. Specimen: blood, either unsorted or a sorted T cell fraction (not recorded which). Receptors originate from a male donor with ankylosing spondylitis or in good health (not recorded which).

This chain connects TRBV29-1 to TRBJ2-3, with a possible D match to TRBD1 (6 bases). V lost 4 bases and J lost 0, with 11 bases in between. The CDR3 consists of 14 residues. Germline assignment: CDR1 SQVTM and CDR2 ANQGSEA. CDR3 loop: CSVGRTASTDTQYF. CDR3 nucleotide sequence: TGCAGCGTTGGAAGGACAGCTAGCACAGATACGCAGTATTTT.

The V and J genes are TRBV2 and TRBJ2-1; 9 bases align to TRBD1. From germline, CDR1 is SNHLY and CDR2 FYNNEI. With 6 bases clipped from V and 7 bases from J, the junction kept 10 bases outside the gene matches. The CDR3 runs to 15 residues. CDR3 region: CASSLRQGVPNEQFF. As DNA, the CDR3 is TGTGCCAGCAGCCTGCGACAGGGGGTACCTAATGAGCAGTTCTTC.

This chain joins TRBV7-9 and TRBJ2-7; D perhaps matches TRBD2 (6 bases). This CDR3 is 15 amino acids long. CDR1 SEHNR and CDR2 FQNEAQ come from the germline V gene (reference sequence). V was cut by 3 bases and J by 4 bases, with 16 bases left in between. The CDR3 DNA reads as TGTGCCAGCAGCTTGGAGGGACTCCGCATTTACGAGCAGTACTTC. It codes for CASSLEGLRIYEQYF. Drawing the rest from reference TRBV7-9 and TRBJ2-7, the complete variable domain is DTGVSQNPRHKITKRGQNVTFRCDPISEHNRLYWYRQTLGQGPEFLTYFQNEAQLEKSRLLSDRFSAERPKGSFSTLEIQRTEQGDSAMYLCASSLEGLRIYEQYFGPGTRLTVT.